What follows are 13 T cell receptor beta chains derived from one specimen sequenced in a study of PD-L1 blockade in urothelial cancer. Noted time point: pretreatment peripheral blood. TCRdb's copy holds only in-frame clones and misses some; the assay was immunoSEQ multiplex PCR. The table lists about 130,000 clones, approximately 84% of them singletons, with roughly 2.9% in the top ten. This specimen was PBMCs, taken around atezolizumab (anti-PD-L1) treatment. The receptors here all came from a man aged 45-65 years with urothelial cancer.

The chain has TRBV19 and TRBJ2-3; 11 bases line up with TRBD2. The CDR3 loop spans 17 amino acids. V gave up 3 bases and J gave up 2 bases; unmatched junction bases: 7. Germline V gene data show CDR1 as LNHDA and CDR2 as SQIVND (reference sequence). Here the CDR3 DNA reads TGTGCCAGTAGTATGCCTAGCGGGAGGCGGTACACAGATACGCAGTATTTT. Translated, it gives CASSMPSGRRYTDTQYF.

The CDR3 here is CASSSTGFEEKLFF. CDR3 nucleotides: TGTGCCAGCAGCTCGACAGGGTTCGAAGAAAAACTGTTTTTT. J is TRBJ1-4 and V is TRBV11-1; TRBD1 matches at 7 bases. The CDR3 runs to 14 residues. Germline trimming cut 4 bases from V and 8 bases from J; bases unmatched to any gene: 7. The germline V gene encodes CDR1 SGHAT and CDR2 FQDESV (reference sequence).

The gene calls are TRBV5-1 and TRBJ1-1; maybe TRBD1 (5 bases). Trimming stripped 0 bases from V and 4 bases from J, with 10 bases between. CDR1 is SGHRS and CDR2 is YFSETQ in the germline V gene. The CDR3 runs 14 residues. The DNA for the CDR3 is TGCGCCAGCAGCTTGGCCGCAGGGTCCACTGAAGCTTTCTTT. Its protein is CASSLAAGSTEAFF. The variable domain in full, completed from reference TRBV5-1 and TRBJ1-1, reads KAGVTQTPRYLIKTRGQQVTLSCSPISGHRSVSWYQQTPGQGLQFLFEYFSETQRNKGNFPGRFSGRQFSNSRSEMNVSTLELGDSALYLCASSLAAGSTEAFFGQGTRLTVV.

The V gene is TRBV5-4, the J gene TRBJ2-1; 11 bases are shared with TRBD2. Losses at the gene ends were 2 bases for V and 4 bases for J; bases not matched to a gene: 2. This CDR3 has 15 residues. Germline lookup yields CDR1 SGHNT and CDR2 YYREEE (reference sequence). The CDR3 sequence is CASSFVAGGYNEQFF. Here the CDR3 DNA reads TGTGCCAGCAGCTTCGTAGCGGGAGGGTACAATGAGCAGTTCTTC.

This clone was found a few times. The V and J genes are TRBV11-2 and TRBJ2-7; 10 nucleotides align to TRBD2. Germline lookup yields CDR1 SGHAT and CDR2 FQNNGV. The J segment lost 4 bases and the V segment lost 1 base, leaving 4 bases of the junction unmatched. This CDR3 spans 15 amino acids. The CDR3 nucleotides read TGTGCCAGCAGCTTAGCGGTTAGCGGGAGGTACGAGCAGTACTTC. Translation: CASSLAVSGRYEQYF.

The chain carries TRBV5-1 and TRBJ1-1, with D possibly TRBD1 on 5 matching bases. Germline V gives CDR1 SGHRS, CDR2 YFSETQ. The CDR3 consists of 14 residues. V was shortened by 1 base and J by 3 bases, with 10 bases between the two germline ends. CDR3 bases: TGCGCCAGCAGCTTGCCGGGGGGGTACACTGAAGCTTTCTTT. This gives the protein CASSLPGGYTEAFF.

This chain uses TRBV7-3 with TRBJ2-4; 7 positions match TRBD1. CDR1 and CDR2 (germline): SGHTA, FQGTGA. V gave up 6 bases and J gave up 4 bases; unmatched junction bases: 3. CDR3 size: 13 residues. This CDR3 reads CASSQTGKNIQYF. CDR3 nucleotides: TGTGCCAGCAGTCAGACAGGGAAAAACATTCAGTACTTC.

This clone occurred a few times. This sequence joins TRBV6-1 and TRBJ2-1, with TRBD1 matching over 8 bases. CDR1 and CDR2 from the germline V gene are MNHNS and SASEGT. J lost 5 bases, V lost 6 bases, and 3 bases had no gene match. The CDR3 extends over 13 amino acids. This CDR3 reads CASRDRVHNEQFF. CDR3 in DNA: TGTGCCAGCAGGGACAGGGTGCACAATGAGCAGTTCTTC.

This rearrangement joins TRBV7-9 to TRBJ2-1, with a tentative D call TRBD2 (6 bases). From germline, CDR1 is SEHNR and CDR2 FQNEAQ (reference sequence). This CDR3 has 16 amino acids. Deletions cut 0 bases from V and 5 bases from J, with 14 bases between. For the CDR3, the DNA is TGTGCCAGCAGCTTAGCCCTAGCGACACATAACAATGAGCAGTTCTTC. Encoded protein: CASSLALATHNNEQFF.

The chain links TRBV12-5 to TRBJ2-1; 15 nucleotides align to TRBD2. CDR3 length: 17 amino acids. V dropped 1 base and J dropped 8; count of bases not matched to a gene: 6. Germline values: CDR1 LGHNT, CDR2 FRNRAP. This CDR3 is CASGLGTSGRVQDEQFF. The CDR3 region has the DNA TGTGCTAGTGGTTTGGGGACTAGCGGGAGGGTGCAGGATGAGCAGTTCTTC.

This clone was seen many times. Distinct nucleotide sequences in the sample also encode this CDR3. The J gene is TRBJ2-7, the V gene TRBV27, with 8 bases aligning to TRBD1. Trimming removed 2 bases from V and 3 bases from J; junction bases left unmatched: 3. This CDR3 region has 14 residues. The germline CDR1 and CDR2 sequences are MNHEY and SMNVEV (reference sequence). CDR3 nucleotides: TGTGCCAGCAGTTTAGACAGGGGACTCTACGAGCAGTACTTC. It is translated as CASSLDRGLYEQYF.

J is TRBJ2-7 and V is TRBV18; 7 bases match TRBD1. Germline CDR1 is KGHSH and CDR2 is LQKENI. This CDR3 has 12 residues. V lost 6 bases to trimming and J lost 5 bases; unmatched junction nucleotides: 4. CDR3: CASSLDRNEQYF. The DNA of the CDR3 is TGTGCCAGCTCTCTGGACAGGAACGAGCAGTACTTC.

V gene TRBV19 combines with J gene TRBJ2-5, with a tentative D call TRBD2 (6 bases). V was shortened by 5 bases and J by 1 base, with 8 bases between the two germline ends. Germline-derived CDR1 and CDR2 are LNHDA and SQIVND (reference sequence). This CDR3 contains 13 residues. CDR3 protein: CASSVGGQETQYF. CDR3 bases: TGTGCCAGTAGTGTGGGGGGCCAAGAGACCCAGTACTTC.